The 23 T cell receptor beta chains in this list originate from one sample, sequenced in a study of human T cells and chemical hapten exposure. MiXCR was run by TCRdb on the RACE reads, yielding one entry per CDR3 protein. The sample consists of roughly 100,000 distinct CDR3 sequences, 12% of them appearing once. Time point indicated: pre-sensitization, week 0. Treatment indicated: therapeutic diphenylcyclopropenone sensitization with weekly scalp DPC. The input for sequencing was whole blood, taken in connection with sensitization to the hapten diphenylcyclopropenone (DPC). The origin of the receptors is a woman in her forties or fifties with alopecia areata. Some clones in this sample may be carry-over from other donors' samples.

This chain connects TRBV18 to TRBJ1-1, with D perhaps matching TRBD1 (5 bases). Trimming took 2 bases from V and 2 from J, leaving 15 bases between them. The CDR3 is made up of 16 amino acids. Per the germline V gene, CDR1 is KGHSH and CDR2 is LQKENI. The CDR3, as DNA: TGTGCCAGCTCACCAACGAGTGCGACAGTAAACACTGAAGCTTTCTTT. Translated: CASSPTSATVNTEAFF. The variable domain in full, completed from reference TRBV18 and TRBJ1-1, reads NAGVMQNPRHLVRRRGQEARLRCSPMKGHSHVYWYRQLPEEGLKFMVYLQKENIIDESGMPKERFSAEFPKEGPSILRIQQVVRGDSAAYFCASSPTSATVNTEAFFGQGTRLTVV.

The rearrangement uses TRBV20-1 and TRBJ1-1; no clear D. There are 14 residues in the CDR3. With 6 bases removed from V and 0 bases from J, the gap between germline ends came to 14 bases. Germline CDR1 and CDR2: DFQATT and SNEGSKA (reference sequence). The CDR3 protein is CSASFRLMNTEAFF. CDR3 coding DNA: TGCAGTGCATCGTTCAGGCTGATGAACACTGAAGCTTTCTTT.

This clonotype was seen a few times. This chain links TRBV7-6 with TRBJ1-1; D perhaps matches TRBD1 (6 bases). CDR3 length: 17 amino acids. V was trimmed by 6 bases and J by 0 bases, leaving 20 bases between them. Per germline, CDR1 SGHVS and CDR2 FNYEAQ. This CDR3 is CASRPGVAGGLNTEAFF. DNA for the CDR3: TGTGCCAGCAGACCTGGAGTCGCGGGGGGCCTGAACACTGAAGCTTTCTTT.

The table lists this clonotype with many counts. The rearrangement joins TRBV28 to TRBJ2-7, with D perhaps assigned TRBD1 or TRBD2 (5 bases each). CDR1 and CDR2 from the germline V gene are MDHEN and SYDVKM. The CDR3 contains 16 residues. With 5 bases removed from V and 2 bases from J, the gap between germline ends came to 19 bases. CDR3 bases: TGTGCCAGCAGTCCATGGGGGACGGAATCCACCTACGAGCAGTACTTC. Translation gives CASSPWGTESTYEQYF.

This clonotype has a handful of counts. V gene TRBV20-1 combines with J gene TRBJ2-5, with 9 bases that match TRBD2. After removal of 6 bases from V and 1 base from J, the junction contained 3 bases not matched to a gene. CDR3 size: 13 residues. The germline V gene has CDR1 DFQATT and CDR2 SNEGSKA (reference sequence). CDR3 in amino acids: CSAAGGGQETQYF. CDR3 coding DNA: TGCAGTGCAGCGGGGGGCGGCCAAGAGACCCAGTACTTC.

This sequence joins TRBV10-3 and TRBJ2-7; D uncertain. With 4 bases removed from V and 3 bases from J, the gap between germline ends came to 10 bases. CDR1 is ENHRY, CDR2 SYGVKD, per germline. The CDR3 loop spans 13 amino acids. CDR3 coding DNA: TGTGCCATCAGTGCCACTTCTAACTACGAGCAGTACTTC. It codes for CAISATSNYEQYF.

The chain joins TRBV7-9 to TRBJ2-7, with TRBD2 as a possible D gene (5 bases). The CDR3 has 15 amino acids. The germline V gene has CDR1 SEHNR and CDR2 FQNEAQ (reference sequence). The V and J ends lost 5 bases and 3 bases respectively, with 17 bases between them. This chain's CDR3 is CASSVGGPLGYEQYF. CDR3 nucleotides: TGTGCCAGCAGCGTAGGAGGACCGCTCGGCTACGAGCAGTACTTC.

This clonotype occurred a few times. The CDR3 here is CSVEERDGSPYGYTF. The CDR3 region has the DNA TGCAGCGTTGAAGAAAGAGACGGATCACCCTATGGCTACACCTTC. V gene TRBV29-1 combines with J gene TRBJ1-2, with unresolved D. The CDR3 is 15 residues long. The germline V and J ends were trimmed by 0 bases and 4 bases, with 15 bases remaining between them. From germline, CDR1 is SQVTM and CDR2 ANQGSEA.

CDR3 loop: CASTPGAGVLETQYF. The CDR3 DNA reads as TGCGCCAGCACCCCGGGCGCGGGAGTGTTGGAGACCCAGTACTTC. The rearrangement links TRBV5-1 to TRBJ2-5; TRBD2 agrees at 7 bases. The CDR3 contains 15 residues. Germline loops: CDR1 SGHRS, CDR2 YFSETQ. V shed 6 bases and J 5 bases; nucleotides not matched to a gene: 13.

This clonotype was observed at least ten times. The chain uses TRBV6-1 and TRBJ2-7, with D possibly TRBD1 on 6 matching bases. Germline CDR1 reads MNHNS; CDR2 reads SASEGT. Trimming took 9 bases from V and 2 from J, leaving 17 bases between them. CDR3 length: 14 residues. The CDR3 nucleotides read TGTGCCAGTTTACCCGGGACATGGACCTACGAGCAGTACTTC. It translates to CASLPGTWTYEQYF.

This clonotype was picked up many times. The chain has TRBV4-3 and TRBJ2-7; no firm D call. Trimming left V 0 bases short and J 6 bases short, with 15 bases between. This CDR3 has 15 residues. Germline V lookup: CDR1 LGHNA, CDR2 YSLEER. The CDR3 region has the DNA TGCGCCAGCAGCCAAGATCTTTTCCAGGTATCCGAGCAGTACTTC. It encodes CASSQDLFQVSEQYF.

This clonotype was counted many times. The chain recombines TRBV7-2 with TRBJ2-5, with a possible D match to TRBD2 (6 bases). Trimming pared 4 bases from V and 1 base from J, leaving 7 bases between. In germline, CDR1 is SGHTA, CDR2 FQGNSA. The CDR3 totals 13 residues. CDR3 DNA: TGTGCCAGCAGCTGGGACTTCCAAGAGACCCAGTACTTC. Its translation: CASSWDFQETQYF.

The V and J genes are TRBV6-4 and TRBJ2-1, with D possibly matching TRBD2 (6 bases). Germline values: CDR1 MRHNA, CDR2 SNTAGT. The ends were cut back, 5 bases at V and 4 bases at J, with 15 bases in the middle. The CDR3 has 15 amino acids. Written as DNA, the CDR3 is TGTGCCAGCAGTCCCCGGGCCCGGGAGTACAATGAGCAGTTCTTC. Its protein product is CASSPRAREYNEQFF.

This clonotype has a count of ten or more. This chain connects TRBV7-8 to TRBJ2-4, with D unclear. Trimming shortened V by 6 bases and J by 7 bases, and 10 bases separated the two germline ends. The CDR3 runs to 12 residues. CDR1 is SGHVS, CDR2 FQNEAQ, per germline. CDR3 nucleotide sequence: TGTGCCAGCAGTGAAAATTATAACATTCAGTACTTC. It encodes CASSENYNIQYF.

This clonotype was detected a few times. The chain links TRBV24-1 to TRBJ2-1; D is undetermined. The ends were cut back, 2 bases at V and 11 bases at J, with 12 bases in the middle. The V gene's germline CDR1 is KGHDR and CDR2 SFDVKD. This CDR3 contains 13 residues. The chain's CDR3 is CATSDSVSGKQFF. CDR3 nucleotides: TGTGCCACCAGTGATTCGGTGAGTGGGAAGCAGTTCTTC.

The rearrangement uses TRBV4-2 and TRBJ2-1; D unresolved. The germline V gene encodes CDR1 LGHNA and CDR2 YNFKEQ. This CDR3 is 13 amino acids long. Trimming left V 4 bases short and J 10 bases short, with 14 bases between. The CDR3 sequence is CASSPTTAGEQFF. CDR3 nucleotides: TGTGCCAGCAGCCCGACCACCGCCGGGGAGCAGTTCTTC.

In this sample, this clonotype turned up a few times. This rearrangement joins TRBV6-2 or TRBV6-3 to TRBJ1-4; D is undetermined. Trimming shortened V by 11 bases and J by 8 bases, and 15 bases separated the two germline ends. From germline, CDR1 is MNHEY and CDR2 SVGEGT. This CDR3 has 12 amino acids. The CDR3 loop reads CAAGSIEEKLFF. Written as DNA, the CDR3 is TGTGCCGCCGGGTCCATTGAGGAAAAACTGTTTTTT.

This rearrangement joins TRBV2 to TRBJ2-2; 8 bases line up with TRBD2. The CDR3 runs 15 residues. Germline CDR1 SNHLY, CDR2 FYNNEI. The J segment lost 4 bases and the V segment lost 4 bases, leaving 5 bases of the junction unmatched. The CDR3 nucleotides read TGTGCCAGCAGTGTTGGACTAGCAGCCACCGGGGAGCTGTTTTTT. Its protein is CASSVGLAATGELFF.

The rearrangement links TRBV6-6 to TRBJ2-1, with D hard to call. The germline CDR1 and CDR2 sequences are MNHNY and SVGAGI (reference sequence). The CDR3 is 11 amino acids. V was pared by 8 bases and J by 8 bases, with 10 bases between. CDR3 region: CASRERDEQFF. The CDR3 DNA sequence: TGTGCCAGCCGAGAGAGAGATGAGCAGTTCTTC.

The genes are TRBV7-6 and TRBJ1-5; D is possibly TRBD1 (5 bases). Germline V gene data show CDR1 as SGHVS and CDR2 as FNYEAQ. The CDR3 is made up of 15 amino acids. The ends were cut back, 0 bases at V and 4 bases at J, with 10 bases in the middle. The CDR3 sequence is CASSLATGLNQPQHF. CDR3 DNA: TGTGCCAGCAGCTTAGCCACAGGCCTAAATCAGCCCCAGCATTTT.

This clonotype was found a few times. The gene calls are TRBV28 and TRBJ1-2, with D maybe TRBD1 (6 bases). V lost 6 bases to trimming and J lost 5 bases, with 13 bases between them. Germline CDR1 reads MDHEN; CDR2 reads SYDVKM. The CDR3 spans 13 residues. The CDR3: CASSRYREYGYTF. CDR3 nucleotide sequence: TGTGCCAGCAGCCGTTACAGGGAGTATGGCTACACCTTC.

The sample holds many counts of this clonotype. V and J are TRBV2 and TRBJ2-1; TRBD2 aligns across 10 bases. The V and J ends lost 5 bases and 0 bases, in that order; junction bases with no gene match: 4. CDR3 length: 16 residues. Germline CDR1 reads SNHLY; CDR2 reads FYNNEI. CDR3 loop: CASSSGGASSYNEQFF. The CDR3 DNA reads TGTGCCAGCAGTAGCGGGGGGGCGAGCTCCTACAATGAGCAGTTCTTC.

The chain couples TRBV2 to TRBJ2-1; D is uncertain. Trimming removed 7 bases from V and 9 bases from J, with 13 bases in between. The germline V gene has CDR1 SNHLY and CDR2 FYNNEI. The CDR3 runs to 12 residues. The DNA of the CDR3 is TGTGCCAGCATGGACCTTCCCCGTGAGCAGTTCTTC. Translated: CASMDLPREQFF.